This T cell receptor (beta chain) stems from a study of blood T cells in healthy people across ages. A second roughly 6 to 12 cycle PCR used barcoded and J-beta primers. Via MiXCR, TCRdb re-called the 5' RACE reads, giving one row per CDR3 protein. This sample carries roughly 500,000 distinct CDR3 sequences, approximately 30% of them seen once, and the ten largest clones take roughly 18%. Study conclusions and caveats: Age advanced and TCR beta diversity per million T cells fell, roughly linearly.

At least 5.5 micrograms of total RNA were extracted per sample. Concerning this clonotype itself: Its antigen is not identified. The junction shows a germline mismatch at one end, possibly a read error.

Input material: blood. The receptor was derived from a woman aged 70-85 years in good health.

In DNA, the CDR3 is TGCGCCAGCAGTATCGGGGAGTCCTGCAATGAGCAGTTCTTC. Protein product: CASSIGESCNEQFF. The chain couples TRBV5-1 to TRBJ2-5; D might be TRBD2 (5 bases). The J call is in doubt because the DNA end fits TRBJ2-1 better. Germline CDR1 SGHRS, CDR2 YFSETQ. This CDR3 region has 14 residues.